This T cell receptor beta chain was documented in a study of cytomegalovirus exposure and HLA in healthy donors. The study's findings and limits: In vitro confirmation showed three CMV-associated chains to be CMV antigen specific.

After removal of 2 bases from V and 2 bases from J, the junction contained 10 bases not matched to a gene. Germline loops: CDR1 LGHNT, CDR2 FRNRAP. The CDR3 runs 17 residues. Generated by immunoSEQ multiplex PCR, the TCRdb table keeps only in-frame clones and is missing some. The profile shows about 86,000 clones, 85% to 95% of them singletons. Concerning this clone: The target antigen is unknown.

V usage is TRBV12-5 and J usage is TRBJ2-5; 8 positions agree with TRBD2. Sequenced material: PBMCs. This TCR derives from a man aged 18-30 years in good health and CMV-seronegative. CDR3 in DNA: TGTGCTAGTGGTTTGTACCCTCGGCGGGGGGTTCAAGAGACCCAGTACTTC. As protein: CASGLYPRRGVQETQYF. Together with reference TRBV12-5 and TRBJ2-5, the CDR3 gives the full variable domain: DARVTQTPRHKVTEMGQEVTMRCQPILGHNTVFWYRQTMMQGLELLAYFRNRAPLDDSGMPKDRFSAEMPDATLATLKIQPSEPRDSAVYFCASGLYPRRGVQETQYFGPGTRLLVL.